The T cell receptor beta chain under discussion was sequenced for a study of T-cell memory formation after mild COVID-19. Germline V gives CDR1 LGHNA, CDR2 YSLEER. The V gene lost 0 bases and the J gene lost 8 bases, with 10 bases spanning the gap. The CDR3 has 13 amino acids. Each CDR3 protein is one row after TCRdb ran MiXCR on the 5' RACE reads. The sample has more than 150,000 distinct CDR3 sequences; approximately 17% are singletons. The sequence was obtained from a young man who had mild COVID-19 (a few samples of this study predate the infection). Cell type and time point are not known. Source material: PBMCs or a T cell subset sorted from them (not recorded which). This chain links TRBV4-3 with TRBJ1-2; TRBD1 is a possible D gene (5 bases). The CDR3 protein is CASSQDGAGGYTF. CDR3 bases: TGCGCCAGCAGCCAAGATGGGGCGGGGGGCTACACCTTC.